The rows below give T cell receptor beta chains drawn from one sample of a study of blood T cell repertoires in COVID-19. TCRdb's table, derived via immunoSEQ multiplex PCR, lists solely in-frame clones and lacks some. The table includes roughly 220,000 clones, 90% detected once. Source material: PBMCs or T cells enriched from blood (not recorded which). Source of these receptors: a man aged 30 to 45 who had been exposed to COVID-19. Both conserved end residues are part of each CDR3. The D gene is left open where the match is weak. Size is stated for part of the rows, as once, few or many counts, or as a class when the clone is expanded.

d_gene	v_gene	len	abundance	j_gene	CDR3aa	CDR3nt
TRBD2	TRBV7-2	15	-	TRBJ2-5	CASSSSGGADETQYF	TGTGCCAGCAGCTCTAGCGGGGGGGCCGATGAGACCCAGTACTTC
-	TRBV28	13	-	TRBJ1-4	CASSLQGREKLFF	TGTGCCAGCAGTTTACAGGGTCGGGAAAAACTGTTTTTT
TRBD1	TRBV19	15	-	TRBJ1-5	CASSTDRGSDQPQHF	TGTGCCAGTAGTACCGACAGGGGGTCGGATCAGCCCCAGCATTTT
-	TRBV28	11	-	TRBJ1-1	CASSAITEAFF	TGTGCCAGCAGTGCGATCACTGAAGCTTTCTTT
-	TRBV12-3/TRBV12-4	13	-	TRBJ1-1	CASSFPGISEAFF	TGTGCCAGCAGTTTCCCAGGGATTTCTGAAGCTTTCTTT
TRBD2	TRBV4-2	19	few	TRBJ2-6	CASSPRTTSGGSGANVLTF	TGTGCCAGCAGCCCCCGGACAACTAGCGGGGGGTCTGGGGCCAACGTCCTGACTTTC
-	TRBV13	15	-	TRBJ1-6	CASSPLSHLGSPLHF	TGTGCCAGCAGCCCCCTTAGCCATCTGGGTTCACCCCTCCACTTT
-	TRBV9	12	-	TRBJ1-1	CASSPAGREAFF	TGTGCCAGCAGCCCTGCAGGCCGGGAAGCTTTCTTT
TRBD1	TRBV6-5	15	-	TRBJ2-7	CASSYQGDRGYEQYF	TGTGCCAGCAGTTACCAGGGGGACAGGGGCTACGAGCAGTACTTC
TRBD2	TRBV6-5	15	-	TRBJ2-7	CASSYQAGGSYEQYF	TGTGCCAGCAGTTACCAAGCGGGAGGCTCCTACGAGCAGTACTTC
-	TRBV19	13	-	TRBJ1-6	CASSIVSSSPLHF	TGTGCCAGTAGTATAGTCAGTAGCTCACCCCTCCACTTT
-	TRBV4-1	15	-	TRBJ1-6	CASSQDRGANSPLHF	TGCGCCAGCAGCCAAGATCGGGGGGCAAATTCACCCCTCCACTTT
TRBD2	TRBV7-2	17	once	TRBJ2-3	CASSPVLRGSGTDTQYF	TGTGCCAGCAGCCCAGTCCTGCGGGGGAGTGGCACAGATACGCAGTATTTT
TRBD1	TRBV6-5	15	few	TRBJ1-5	CASSYGGQGGQPQHF	TGTGCCAGCAGTTATGGGGGACAGGGCGGTCAGCCCCAGCATTTT
-	TRBV19	16	-	TRBJ1-2	CASSRDSGEWGYGYTF	TGTGCCAGTAGTAGAGATTCAGGGGAATGGGGCTATGGCTACACCTTC
-	TRBV6-2/TRBV6-3	11	-	TRBJ1-1	CASSGLFEAFF	TGTGCCAGCAGTGGACTGTTTGAAGCTTTCTTT
-	TRBV9	12	-	TRBJ1-6	CASSDLNSPLHF	TGTGCCAGCAGCGATCTAAACTCACCCCTCCACTTT
-	TRBV6-1	17	-	TRBJ1-1	CASSEAGWGGLWTEAFF	TGTGCCAGCAGTGAAGCGGGTTGGGGGGGATTGTGGACTGAAGCTTTCTTT
TRBD1	TRBV19	14	-	TRBJ2-7	CASSLDRELNEQYF	TGTGCCAGTTCCCTCGACAGGGAGTTGAACGAGCAGTACTTC
TRBD1	TRBV7-6	14	-	TRBJ2-7	CASSRDRGQGEQYF	TGTGCCAGCAGCCGCGACAGGGGGCAAGGCGAGCAGTACTTC
TRBD1	TRBV19	16	-	TRBJ1-6	CASSGTVKVWGSPLHF	TGTGCCAGTAGCGGGACAGTTAAAGTATGGGGGTCACCCCTCCACTTT
TRBD1	TRBV6-5	15	-	TRBJ2-7	CASSFTGTGSYEQYF	TGTGCCAGCAGTTTCACCGGGACAGGTTCCTACGAGCAGTACTTC
-	TRBV6-5	14	once	TRBJ1-4	CASRDYRDNEKLFF	TGTGCCAGCAGGGATTACAGGGATAATGAAAAACTGTTTTTT
-	TRBV27	15	-	TRBJ1-1	CASSLQTGLGTEAFF	TGTGCCAGCAGTCTTCAAACAGGGCTAGGCACTGAAGCTTTCTTT
-	TRBV2	13	once	TRBJ2-4	CASSEVRVDIQYF	TGTGCCAGCAGTGAAGTGAGGGTTGACATTCAGTACTTC
TRBD1	TRBV29-1	13	-	TRBJ1-1	CSVVRGLNTEAFF	TGCAGCGTTGTCAGGGGGCTGAACACTGAAGCTTTCTTT
-	TRBV6-6	12	-	TRBJ2-5	CASGRPQETQYF	TGTGCCAGCGGGAGGCCCCAAGAGACCCAGTACTTC